This T cell receptor (beta chain) was found in a study of cytomegalovirus exposure and HLA in healthy donors. Notes on the study in general: Published work reported that the classifier diagnosed cytomegalovirus status with high specificity and sensitivity.

Points on this clone: Its target is not known.

The primer mix had 60 Vbeta and 13 Jbeta primers. Clones were read by immunoSEQ multiplex PCR, and TCRdb kept only the in-frame ones, dropping some. The sample consists of tens of thousands of clones, around 80% of them appearing once. The TCR originated in a man aged 50-60 years in good health and CMV-seronegative. Sequenced sample: PBMCs.

The CDR3 sequence is CASSPTSGGTDTQYF. The CDR3 DNA reads as TGTGCCAGCAGCCCGACTAGCGGGGGCACAGATACGCAGTATTTT. The chain combines TRBV7-9 with TRBJ2-3; 11 bases are shared with TRBD2. The V segment lost 5 bases and the J segment 1 base; nucleotides outside the gene matches: 2. In germline, CDR1 is SEHNR, CDR2 FQNEAQ (reference sequence). CDR3 length: 15 amino acids.